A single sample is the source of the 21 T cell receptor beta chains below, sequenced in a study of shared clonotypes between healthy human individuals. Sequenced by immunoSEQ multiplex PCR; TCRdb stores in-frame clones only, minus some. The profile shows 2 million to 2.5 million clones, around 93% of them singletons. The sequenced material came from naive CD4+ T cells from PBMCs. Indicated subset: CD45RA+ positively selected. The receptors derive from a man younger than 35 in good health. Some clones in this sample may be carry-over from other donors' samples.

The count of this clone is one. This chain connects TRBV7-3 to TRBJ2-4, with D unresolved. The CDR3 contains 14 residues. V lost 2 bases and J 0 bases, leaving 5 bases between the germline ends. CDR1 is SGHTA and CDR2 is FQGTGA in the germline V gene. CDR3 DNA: TGTGCCAGCAGCTTAGCCCCAGCCAAAAACATTCAGTACTTC. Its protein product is CASSLAPAKNIQYF.

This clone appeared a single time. In nucleotides, the CDR3 is TGTGCCAGCAGCTCACAGGAGTCCTACGAGCAGTACTTC. Its translation: CASSSQESYEQYF. The V and J genes are TRBV13 and TRBJ2-7; maybe TRBD1 (5 bases). Germline V gives CDR1 PRHDT, CDR2 FYEKMQ (reference sequence). The CDR3 length is 13 residues. V lost 4 bases to trimming and J lost 1 base, with 8 bases between them. Based on the CDR3 plus reference TRBV13 and TRBJ2-7, the full variable domain is AAGVIQSPRHLIKEKRETATLKCYPIPRHDTVYWYQQGPGQDPQFLISFYEKMQSDKGSIPDRFSAQQFSDYHSELNMSSLELGDSALYFCASSSQESYEQYFGPGTRLTVT.

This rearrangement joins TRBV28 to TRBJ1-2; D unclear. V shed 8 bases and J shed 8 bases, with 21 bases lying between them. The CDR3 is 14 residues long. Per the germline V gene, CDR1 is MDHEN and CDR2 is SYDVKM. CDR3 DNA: TGTGCCAGCCTAGAGGAGGCGGTTCTAGGGGGCTACACCTTC. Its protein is CASLEEAVLGGYTF.

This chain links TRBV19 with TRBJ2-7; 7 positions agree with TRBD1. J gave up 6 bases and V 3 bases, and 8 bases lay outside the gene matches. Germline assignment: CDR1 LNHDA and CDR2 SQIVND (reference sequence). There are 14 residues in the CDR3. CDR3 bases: TGTGCCAGTAGTATCGTGCAGGGGGAGTCCGAGCAGTACTTC. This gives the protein CASSIVQGESEQYF.

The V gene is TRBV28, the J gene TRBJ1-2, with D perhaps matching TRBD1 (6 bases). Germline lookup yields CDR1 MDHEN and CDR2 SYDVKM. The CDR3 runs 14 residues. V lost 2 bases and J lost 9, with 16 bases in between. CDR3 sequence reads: CASSLRGRAMSYTF. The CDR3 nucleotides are TGTGCCAGCAGTTTAAGGGGGAGGGCGATGAGCTACACCTTC.

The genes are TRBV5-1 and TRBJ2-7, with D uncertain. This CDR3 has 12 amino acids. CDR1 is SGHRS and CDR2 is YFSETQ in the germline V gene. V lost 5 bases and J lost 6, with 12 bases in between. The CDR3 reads CASSPQKGEQYF. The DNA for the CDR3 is TGCGCCAGCAGTCCCCAGAAGGGCGAGCAGTACTTC.

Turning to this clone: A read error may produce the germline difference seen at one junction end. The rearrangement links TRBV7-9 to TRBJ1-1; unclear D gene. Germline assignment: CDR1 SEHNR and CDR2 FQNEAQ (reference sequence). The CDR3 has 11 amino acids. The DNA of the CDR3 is TGTGCCAGCAGCCCCAACATTGAAGCTTTCTTT. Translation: CASSPNIEAFF.

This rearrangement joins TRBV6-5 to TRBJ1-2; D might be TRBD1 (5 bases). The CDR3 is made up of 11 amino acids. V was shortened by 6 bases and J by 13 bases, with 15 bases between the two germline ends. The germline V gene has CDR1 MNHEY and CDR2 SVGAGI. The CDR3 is CASSDRRVSTF. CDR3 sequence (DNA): TGTGCCAGCAGCGACCGCAGGGTTTCCACCTTC.

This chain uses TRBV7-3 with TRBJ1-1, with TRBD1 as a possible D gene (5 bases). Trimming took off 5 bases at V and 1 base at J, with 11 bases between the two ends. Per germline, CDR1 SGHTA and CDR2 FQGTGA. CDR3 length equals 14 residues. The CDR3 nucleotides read TGTGCCAGCAGCATCAGGGCCCGGAACACTGAAGCTTTCTTT. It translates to CASSIRARNTEAFF.

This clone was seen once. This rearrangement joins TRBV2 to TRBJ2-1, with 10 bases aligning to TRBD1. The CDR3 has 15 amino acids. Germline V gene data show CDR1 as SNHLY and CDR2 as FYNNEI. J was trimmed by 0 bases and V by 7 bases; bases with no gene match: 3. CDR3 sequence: CASTWDRGSYNEQFF. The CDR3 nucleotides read TGTGCCAGCACGTGGGACAGGGGCTCCTACAATGAGCAGTTCTTC. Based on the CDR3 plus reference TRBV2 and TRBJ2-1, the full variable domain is EPEVTQTPSHQVTQMGQEVILRCVPISNHLYFYWYRQILGQKVEFLVSFYNNEISEKSEIFDDQFSVERPDGSNFTLKIRSTKLEDSAMYFCASTWDRGSYNEQFFGPGTRLTVL.

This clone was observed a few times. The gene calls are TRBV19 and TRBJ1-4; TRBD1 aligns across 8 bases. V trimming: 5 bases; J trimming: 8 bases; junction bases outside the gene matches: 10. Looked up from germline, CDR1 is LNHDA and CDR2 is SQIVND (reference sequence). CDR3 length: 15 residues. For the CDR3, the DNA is TGTGCCAGTAGTGAACATCAGGGGGCACGCGAAAAACTGTTTTTT. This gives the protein CASSEHQGAREKLFF.

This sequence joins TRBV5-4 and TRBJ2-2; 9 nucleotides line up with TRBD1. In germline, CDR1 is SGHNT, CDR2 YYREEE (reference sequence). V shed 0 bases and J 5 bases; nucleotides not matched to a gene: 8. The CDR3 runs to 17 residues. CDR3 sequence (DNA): TGTGCCAGCAGCTTGGGGGCCGAGACAGGGGGAACCGGGGAGCTGTTTTTT. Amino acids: CASSLGAETGGTGELFF.

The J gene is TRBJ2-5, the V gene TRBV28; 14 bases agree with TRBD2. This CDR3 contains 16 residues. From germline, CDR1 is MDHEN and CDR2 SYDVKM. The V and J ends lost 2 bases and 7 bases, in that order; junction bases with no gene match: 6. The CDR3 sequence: CASSLGLAGGAWTQYF. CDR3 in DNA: TGTGCCAGCAGTTTAGGACTAGCGGGAGGTGCGTGGACCCAGTACTTC.

The CDR3 protein is CASSPLSGQGNTEAFF. CDR3 nucleotides: TGTGCCAGCAGTCCCCTCTCCGGACAGGGCAACACTGAAGCTTTCTTT. The V call is TRBV28, the J call TRBJ1-1, with 8 bases that match TRBD1. CDR1 is MDHEN and CDR2 is SYDVKM in the germline V gene. Germline trimming cut 5 bases from V and 2 bases from J; bases unmatched to any gene: 10. The CDR3 is made up of 16 amino acids. The full variable domain, completed using reference TRBV28 and TRBJ1-1, is DVKVTQSSRYLVKRTGEKVFLECVQDMDHENMFWYRQDPGLGLRLIYFSYDVKMKEKGDIPEGYSVSREKKERFSLILESASTNQTSMYLCASSPLSGQGNTEAFFGQGTRLTVV.

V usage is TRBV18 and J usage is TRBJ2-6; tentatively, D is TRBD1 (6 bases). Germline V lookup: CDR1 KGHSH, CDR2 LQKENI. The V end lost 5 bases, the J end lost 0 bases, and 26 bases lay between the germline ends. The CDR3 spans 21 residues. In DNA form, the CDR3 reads TGTGCCAGCTCAACCCCAAGGCAGCAGGACAGATCATCCTCTGGGGCCAACGTCCTGACTTTC. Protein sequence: CASSTPRQQDRSSSGANVLTF. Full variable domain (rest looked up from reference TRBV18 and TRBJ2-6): NAGVMQNPRHLVRRRGQEARLRCSPMKGHSHVYWYRQLPEEGLKFMVYLQKENIIDESGMPKERFSAEFPKEGPSILRIQQVVRGDSAAYFCASSTPRQQDRSSSGANVLTFGAGSRLTVL.

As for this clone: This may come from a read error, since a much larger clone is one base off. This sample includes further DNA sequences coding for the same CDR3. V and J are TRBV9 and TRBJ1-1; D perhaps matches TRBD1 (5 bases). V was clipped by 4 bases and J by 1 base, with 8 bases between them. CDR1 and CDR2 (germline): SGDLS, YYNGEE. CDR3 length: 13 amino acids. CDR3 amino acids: CASSQGPNTEAFF. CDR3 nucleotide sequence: TGTGCCAGCAGCCAGGGACCGAACACTGAAGCTTTCTTT.

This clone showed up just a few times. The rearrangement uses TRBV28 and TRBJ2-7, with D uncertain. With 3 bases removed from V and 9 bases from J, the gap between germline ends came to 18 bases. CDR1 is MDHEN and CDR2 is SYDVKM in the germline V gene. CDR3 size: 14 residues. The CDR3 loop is CASSFARVSFGQYF. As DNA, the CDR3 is TGTGCCAGCAGTTTCGCAAGGGTAAGCTTCGGGCAGTACTTC.

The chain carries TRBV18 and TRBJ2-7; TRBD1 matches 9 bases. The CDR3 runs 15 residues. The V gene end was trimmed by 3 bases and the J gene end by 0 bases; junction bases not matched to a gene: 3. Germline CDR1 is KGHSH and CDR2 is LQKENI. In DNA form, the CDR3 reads TGTGCCAGCTCACCCGCGACAGGGGGCTCCTACGAGCAGTACTTC. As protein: CASSPATGGSYEQYF.

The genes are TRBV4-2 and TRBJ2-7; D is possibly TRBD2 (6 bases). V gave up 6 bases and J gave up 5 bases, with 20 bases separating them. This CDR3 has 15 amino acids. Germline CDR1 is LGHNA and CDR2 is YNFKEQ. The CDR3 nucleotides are TGTGCCAGCAGACCCGGGACTGGCAACCGGAACGAGCAGTACTTC. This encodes CASRPGTGNRNEQYF.

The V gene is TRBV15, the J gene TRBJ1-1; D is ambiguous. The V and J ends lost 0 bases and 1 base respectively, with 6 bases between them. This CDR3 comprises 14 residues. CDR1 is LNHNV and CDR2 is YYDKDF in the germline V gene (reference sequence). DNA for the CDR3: TGTGCCACCAGCAGAGAAAGAGCGAACACTGAAGCTTTCTTT. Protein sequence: CATSRERANTEAFF.

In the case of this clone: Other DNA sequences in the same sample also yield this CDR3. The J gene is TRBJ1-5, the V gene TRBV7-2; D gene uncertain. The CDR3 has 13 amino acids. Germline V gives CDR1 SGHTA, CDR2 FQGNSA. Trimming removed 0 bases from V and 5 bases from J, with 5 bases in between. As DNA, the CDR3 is TGTGCCAGCAGCTTAGCCCGGGATCAGCCCCAGCATTTT. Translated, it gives CASSLARDQPQHF.